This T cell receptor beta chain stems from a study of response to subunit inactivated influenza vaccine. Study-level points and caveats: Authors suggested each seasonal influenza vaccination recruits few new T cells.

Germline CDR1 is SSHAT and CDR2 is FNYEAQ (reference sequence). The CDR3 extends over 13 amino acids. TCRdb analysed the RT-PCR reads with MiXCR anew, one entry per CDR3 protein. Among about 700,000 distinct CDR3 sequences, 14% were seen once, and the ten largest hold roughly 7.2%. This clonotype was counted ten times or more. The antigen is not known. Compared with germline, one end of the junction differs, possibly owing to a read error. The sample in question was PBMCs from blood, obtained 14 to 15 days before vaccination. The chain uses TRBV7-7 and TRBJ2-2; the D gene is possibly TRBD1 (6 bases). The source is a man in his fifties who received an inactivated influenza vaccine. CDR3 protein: CASSQDRSGELFF. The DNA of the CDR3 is TGTGCTAGCAGCCAGGACAGAAGCGGGGAGCTGTTTTTT. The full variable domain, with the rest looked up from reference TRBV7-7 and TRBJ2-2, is GAGVSQSPRYKVTKRGQDVTLRCDPISSHATLYWYQQALGQGPEFLTYFNYEAQPDKSGLPSDRFSAERPEGSISTLTIQRTEQRDSAMYRCASSQDRSGELFFGEGSRLTVL.